These T cell receptor beta chains were read from a single sample in a study of OX40 agonist ivuxolimab in advanced cancers. Libraries were prepared by immunoSEQ multiplex PCR; TCRdb keeps only in-frame clonotypes and omits some of them. The sample lists about 83,000 clones; 65% to 85% were seen once. The source was CD4+ or CD8+ T cells sorted from blood, collected in a trial of the OX40 agonist ivuxolimab. The source is an adult with an advanced solid tumor such as melanoma, head and neck, liver or kidney cancer. Both conserved end residues are part of each CDR3. The D gene is left open where the match is weak. Clone sizes are given selectively: once, few, many, or a class where the clone is expanded.

V gene: TRBV29-1; D gene: NA; clone size: NA; J gene: TRBJ1-1; CDR3 protein: CSVEKGTNTEAFF; CDR3 DNA: TGCAGCGTTGAAAAAGGGACTAACACTGAAGCTTTCTTT
V gene: TRBV7-8; D gene: NA; clone size: NA; J gene: TRBJ1-5; CDR3 protein: CASSLVEGPNQPQHF; CDR3 DNA: TGTGCCAGCAGCTTAGTGGAAGGGCCAAATCAGCCCCAGCATTTT
V gene: TRBV5-5; D gene: NA; clone size: NA; J gene: TRBJ1-2; CDR3 protein: CASSPPRGHPNYGYTF; CDR3 DNA: TGTGCCAGCAGCCCCCCCAGGGGCCACCCTAACTATGGCTACACCTTC
V gene: TRBV19; D gene: TRBD2; clone size: NA; J gene: TRBJ2-1; CDR3 protein: CASSIRLAEYNEQFF; CDR3 DNA: TGTGCCAGTAGTATACGTCTAGCGGAATACAATGAGCAGTTCTTC
V gene: TRBV21-1; D gene: NA; clone size: NA; J gene: TRBJ1-2; CDR3 protein: CASSIQGGQGGYTF; CDR3 DNA: TGTGCCAGCAGCATCCAGGGGGGGCAAGGAGGCTACACCTTC
V gene: TRBV19; D gene: NA; clone size: once; J gene: TRBJ1-4; CDR3 protein: CASIDSDSLKLFF; CDR3 DNA: TGTGCCAGTATAGATTCGGACTCGCTAAAACTGTTTTTT
V gene: TRBV16; D gene: NA; clone size: NA; J gene: TRBJ1-5; CDR3 protein: CASSQSRSPSNQPQHF; CDR3 DNA: TGTGCCAGCAGCCAATCCAGATCACCAAGCAATCAGCCCCAGCATTTT
V gene: TRBV2; D gene: NA; clone size: NA; J gene: TRBJ2-2; CDR3 protein: CASSKAGELFF; CDR3 DNA: TGTGCCAGCAGTAAAGCGGGGGAGCTGTTTTTT
V gene: TRBV2; D gene: NA; clone size: NA; J gene: TRBJ2-2; CDR3 protein: CASSETEANTGELFF; CDR3 DNA: TGTGCCAGCAGTGAGACCGAAGCGAACACCGGGGAGCTGTTTTTT
V gene: TRBV5-4; D gene: NA; clone size: NA; J gene: TRBJ1-6; CDR3 protein: CASSSGLGYNSPLHF; CDR3 DNA: TGTGCCAGCAGTTCGGGCCTGGGGTATAATTCACCCCTCCACTTT
V gene: TRBV5-1; D gene: TRBD2; clone size: NA; J gene: TRBJ2-7; CDR3 protein: CASSSGLAGAYEQYF; CDR3 DNA: TGCGCCAGCAGCTCCGGACTAGCGGGTGCCTACGAGCAGTACTTC
V gene: TRBV6-6; D gene: TRBD1; clone size: NA; J gene: TRBJ2-3; CDR3 protein: CASRHTGGGHTDTQYF; CDR3 DNA: TGTGCCAGCAGACATACAGGGGGTGGGCACACAGATACGCAGTATTTT
V gene: TRBV7-9; D gene: NA; clone size: NA; J gene: TRBJ2-6; CDR3 protein: CASSPRVFWANVLTF; CDR3 DNA: TGTGCCAGCAGCCCCCGGGTTTTCTGGGCCAACGTCCTGACTTTC
V gene: TRBV30; D gene: TRBD1; clone size: NA; J gene: TRBJ1-1; CDR3 protein: CAWSVTGGTEAFF; CDR3 DNA: TGTGCCTGGAGTGTGACAGGGGGCACTGAAGCTTTCTTT
V gene: TRBV2; D gene: NA; clone size: NA; J gene: TRBJ2-5; CDR3 protein: CASSLPGTDEAETQYF; CDR3 DNA: TGTGCCAGCAGTCTTCCCGGGACCGACGAAGCAGAGACCCAGTACTTC
V gene: TRBV12-5; D gene: NA; clone size: NA; J gene: TRBJ1-1; CDR3 protein: CASGPLVMWSTEAFF; CDR3 DNA: TGTGCTAGTGGTCCCTTAGTCATGTGGAGCACTGAAGCTTTCTTT
V gene: TRBV11-2; D gene: NA; clone size: NA; J gene: TRBJ2-7; CDR3 protein: CASSLDYSYEQYF; CDR3 DNA: TGTGCCAGCAGCTTGGATTACTCCTACGAGCAGTACTTC
V gene: TRBV5-4; D gene: TRBD1; clone size: NA; J gene: TRBJ1-1; CDR3 protein: CASSADRGTEAFF; CDR3 DNA: TGTGCCAGCAGCGCGGACAGGGGCACTGAAGCTTTCTTT
V gene: TRBV27; D gene: TRBD1; clone size: NA; J gene: TRBJ1-6; CDR3 protein: CASSFTQGGNSPLHF; CDR3 DNA: TGTGCCAGCAGTTTCACACAGGGGGGAAATTCACCCCTCCACTTT
V gene: TRBV7-3; D gene: NA; clone size: NA; J gene: TRBJ2-6; CDR3 protein: CASSPGKSRLFSGANVLTF; CDR3 DNA: TGTGCCAGCAGCCCCGGAAAGAGCAGGTTATTCTCTGGGGCCAACGTCCTGACTTTC
V gene: TRBV13; D gene: NA; clone size: NA; J gene: TRBJ2-1; CDR3 protein: CASHRKPHGQGGNEQFF; CDR3 DNA: TGTGCCAGCCACAGAAAACCCCATGGTCAGGGCGGCAATGAGCAGTTCTTC
V gene: TRBV5-6; D gene: TRBD2; clone size: NA; J gene: TRBJ2-3; CDR3 protein: CASSLGLASDTQYF; CDR3 DNA: TGTGCCAGCAGCCTCGGACTAGCCTCAGATACGCAGTATTTT
V gene: TRBV5-5; D gene: NA; clone size: NA; J gene: TRBJ2-7; CDR3 protein: CASSEQGDDEQYF; CDR3 DNA: TGTGCCAGCAGCGAACAGGGTGACGACGAGCAGTACTTC
V gene: TRBV15; D gene: TRBD1; clone size: NA; J gene: TRBJ2-7; CDR3 protein: CATSFGTGSYEQYF; CDR3 DNA: TGTGCCACCAGCTTCGGGACAGGCTCCTACGAGCAGTACTTC
V gene: TRBV4-1; D gene: NA; clone size: NA; J gene: TRBJ1-1; CDR3 protein: CASSQEWQANTEAFF; CDR3 DNA: TGCGCCAGCAGCCAAGAGTGGCAGGCTAACACTGAAGCTTTCTTT
V gene: TRBV5-1; D gene: TRBD2; clone size: once; J gene: TRBJ2-1; CDR3 protein: CASSLGLPVSRGLAGGYNEQFF; CDR3 DNA: TGCGCCAGCAGCTTGGGTCTCCCGGTCAGTAGGGGACTAGCGGGGGGGTACAATGAGCAGTTCTTC
V gene: TRBV6-6; D gene: NA; clone size: NA; J gene: TRBJ2-1; CDR3 protein: CASSRENNEQFF; CDR3 DNA: TGTGCCAGCAGCAGGGAGAACAATGAGCAGTTCTTC
V gene: TRBV19; D gene: NA; clone size: NA; J gene: TRBJ1-5; CDR3 protein: CASSPGTIPNQPQHF; CDR3 DNA: TGTGCCAGTAGTCCCGGGACAATCCCTAATCAGCCCCAGCATTTT
V gene: TRBV19; D gene: NA; clone size: NA; J gene: TRBJ1-4; CDR3 protein: CASSGRGGPNEKLFF; CDR3 DNA: TGTGCCAGTAGTGGACGCGGGGGGCCTAATGAAAAACTGTTTTTT
V gene: TRBV10-2; D gene: NA; clone size: NA; J gene: TRBJ1-1; CDR3 protein: CASSHGNTEAFF; CDR3 DNA: TGCGCCAGCAGTCACGGAAACACTGAAGCTTTCTTT
V gene: TRBV7-9; D gene: TRBD2; clone size: NA; J gene: TRBJ2-1; CDR3 protein: CASSYAGLLYNEQFF; CDR3 DNA: TGTGCCAGCAGTTATGCGGGACTACTTTACAATGAGCAGTTCTTC
V gene: TRBV7-6; D gene: TRBD1; clone size: NA; J gene: TRBJ2-5; CDR3 protein: CASSPKGQPQETQYF; CDR3 DNA: TGTGCCAGCAGCCCAAAGGGACAGCCCCAAGAGACCCAGTACTTC
V gene: TRBV7-9; D gene: NA; clone size: NA; J gene: TRBJ2-2; CDR3 protein: CASSLIQGPTGELFF; CDR3 DNA: TGTGCCAGCAGCTTAATCCAGGGGCCCACCGGGGAGCTGTTTTTT
V gene: TRBV19; D gene: NA; clone size: NA; J gene: TRBJ2-5; CDR3 protein: CASSIGLGTGETQYF; CDR3 DNA: TGTGCCAGTAGTATAGGACTAGGGACGGGGGAGACCCAGTACTTC
V gene: TRBV9; D gene: NA; clone size: NA; J gene: TRBJ2-7; CDR3 protein: CASSPTGGALEQYF; CDR3 DNA: TGTGCCAGCAGCCCCACCGGGGGCGCCTTGGAGCAGTACTTC
V gene: TRBV13; D gene: NA; clone size: NA; J gene: TRBJ1-2; CDR3 protein: CASSLTRRISDYGYTF; CDR3 DNA: TGTGCCAGCAGCTTGACCCGGCGGATTTCGGACTATGGCTACACCTTC
V gene: TRBV19; D gene: NA; clone size: NA; J gene: TRBJ2-7; CDR3 protein: CASSQGRRPYEQYF; CDR3 DNA: TGTGCCAGTAGCCAGGGACGAAGACCCTACGAGCAGTACTTC